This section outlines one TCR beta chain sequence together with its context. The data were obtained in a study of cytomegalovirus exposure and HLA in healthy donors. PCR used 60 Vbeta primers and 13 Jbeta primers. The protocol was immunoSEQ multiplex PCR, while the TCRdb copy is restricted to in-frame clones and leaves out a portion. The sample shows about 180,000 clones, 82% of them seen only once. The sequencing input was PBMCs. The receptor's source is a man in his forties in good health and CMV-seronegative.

CDR3 in amino acids: CASSSTEVEAFF. As DNA, the CDR3 is TGTGCCAGCAGTTCGACAGAAGTAGAAGCTTTCTTT. This rearrangement joins TRBV6-6 to TRBJ1-1; TRBD1 is a possible D gene (5 bases). V lost 4 bases to trimming and J lost 8 bases, with 11 bases between them. The germline V gene encodes CDR1 MNHNY and CDR2 SVGAGI (reference sequence). The length of the CDR3 is 12 residues.